The 20 T cell receptor beta chains below were found in one sample sequenced in a study of T cells after yellow fever vaccination. Via MiXCR, TCRdb re-called the 5' RACE reads, giving one row per CDR3 protein. The table lists hundreds of thousands of distinct CDR3 sequences, over 9% of them singletons, with about 15% in the top ten. The sample here was PBMCs, taken on the day of the yellow fever booster vaccination. The origin of the receptors is a man aged 25 to 40 who received the YFV17D yellow fever vaccine.

This clonotype showed up just a few times. This chain uses TRBV6-5 with TRBJ1-5; D remains unclear. V was trimmed by 2 bases and J by 5 bases, leaving 7 bases between them. There are 13 residues in the CDR3. Germline assignment: CDR1 MNHEY and CDR2 SVGAGI. This CDR3 is CASSYGSDQPQHF. The CDR3 region has the DNA TGTGCCAGCAGTTACGGTTCAGATCAGCCCCAGCATTTT.

There are a few counts of this clonotype. The gene calls are TRBV7-2 and TRBJ1-1; D gene unclear. Germline V CDR1 and CDR2: SGHTA, FQGNSA. V was pared by 5 bases and J by 5 bases, with 15 bases between. The CDR3 totals 14 residues. Here the CDR3 DNA reads TGTGCCAGCAGCACCGACGAAGTGGCGACTGAAGCTTTCTTT. It specifies CASSTDEVATEAFF.

This clonotype was seen more than once but under ten times. The chain links TRBV4-2 to TRBJ1-4, with TRBD1 identical over 8 bases. V gave up 1 base and J gave up 7 bases; unmatched junction bases: 5. This CDR3 has 15 amino acids. The germline CDR1 and CDR2 sequences are LGHNA and YNFKEQ. Here the CDR3 reads CASSQGTGRGEKLFF. The CDR3 DNA follows: TGTGCCAGCAGCCAAGGGACAGGGAGGGGTGAAAAACTGTTTTTT.

This clonotype was seen only a few times. The chain couples TRBV1 to TRBJ2-1; TRBD2 is the table's D call and was not checked against the DNA. TRBV1 is a documented pseudogene. The CDR3 is 16 residues long. CDR3 region: CTSSQAGLAGEGEQFF. The CDR3 DNA reads TGCACCAGCAGCCAAGCAGGACTAGCGGGAGAGGGTGAGCAGTTCTTC.

This clonotype was seen at least ten times. The chain links TRBV7-9 to TRBJ1-1; D is unresolved. The CDR3 covers 15 residues. CDR1 is SEHNR and CDR2 is FQNEAQ in the germline V gene (reference sequence). V gave up 5 bases and J gave up 0 bases, with 13 bases separating them. CDR3: CASSPPAQMNTEAFF. The CDR3 coding sequence is TGTGCCAGCAGCCCCCCGGCACAGATGAACACTGAAGCTTTCTTT.

Concerning this clonotype itself: The junction departs from germline at one end; a sequencing error may be responsible. The V and J genes are TRBV15 and TRBJ2-7; a weak D match, TRBD2 (6 bases). The CDR3 sequence is 15 residues long. In germline, CDR1 is LNHNV, CDR2 YYDKDF (reference sequence). CDR3 DNA sequence: TGTGCCACCAGCCAAAGCGGAGGGAGCTCCTACGAGCCGTACTTC. Translated: CATSQSGGSSYEPYF. Together with reference TRBV15 and TRBJ2-7, the CDR3 gives the full variable domain: DAMVIQNPRYQVTQFGKPVTLSCSQTLNHNVMYWYQQKSSQAPKLLFHYYDKDFNNEADTPDNFQSRRPNTSFCFLDIRSPGLGDTAMYLCATSQSGGSSYEPYFGPGTRLTVT.

This clonotype appeared a few times. V and J are TRBV20-1 and TRBJ2-3; TRBD1 might be the D (5 bases). The length of the CDR3 is 11 residues. Germline loops: CDR1 DFQATT, CDR2 SNEGSKA (reference sequence). Trimming stripped 6 bases from V and 5 bases from J, with 9 bases between. The CDR3: CSASQGDTQYF. CDR3 sequence (DNA): TGCAGTGCCAGCCAGGGAGATACGCAGTATTTT.

The chain recombines TRBV24-1 with TRBJ2-3; the D gene is possibly TRBD2 (6 bases). Germline values: CDR1 KGHDR, CDR2 SFDVKD. Trimming took off 4 bases at V and 0 bases at J, with 10 bases between the two ends. The CDR3 consists of 15 residues. Here the CDR3 reads CATSDSGYSTDTQYF. CDR3 coding DNA: TGTGCCACCAGTGACAGCGGGTATAGCACAGATACGCAGTATTTT.

This clonotype turned up a few times. The genes are TRBV4-3 and TRBJ2-1; 11 bases fit TRBD2. Germline-derived CDR1 and CDR2 are LGHNA and YSLEER. After removal of 0 bases from V and 8 bases from J, the junction contained 9 bases not matched to a gene. The CDR3 length is 17 residues. Written as DNA, the CDR3 is TGCGCCAGCAGCCAAGAACCCGAACTAGCGGGAGACGATGAGCAGTTCTTC. Protein sequence: CASSQEPELAGDDEQFF.

V gene TRBV11-2 combines with J gene TRBJ2-7; the match to TRBD2 covers 7 bases. Looked up from germline, CDR1 is SGHAT and CDR2 is FQNNGV. V shed 4 bases, J shed 2 bases, and the junction held 11 bases outside the gene matches. This CDR3 region has 16 residues. The CDR3 DNA follows: TGTGCCAGCAGCTCCATCGGCGGGGGAGGCCCCTACGAGCAGTACTTC. This codes for CASSSIGGGGPYEQYF.

This clonotype showed up just a few times. The chain recombines TRBV11-2 with TRBJ2-6; D is unresolved. Germline-derived CDR1 and CDR2 are SGHAT and FQNNGV. Trimming stripped 11 bases from V and 4 bases from J, with 18 bases between. This CDR3 spans 15 amino acids. CDR3: CAVEVGPRGANVLTF. The CDR3 nucleotides read TGTGCCGTCGAGGTGGGCCCCCGGGGGGCCAACGTCCTGACTTTC.

This clonotype appeared a few times. This CDR3 is CSGLGLAAYNEQFF. The CDR3 DNA reads as TGCAGCGGCCTGGGACTAGCGGCTTACAATGAGCAGTTCTTC. The chain links TRBV29-1 to TRBJ2-1; 11 nucleotides match TRBD2. V was pared by 7 bases and J by 4 bases, with 6 bases of the junction left unmatched. The CDR3 has 14 amino acids. CDR1 SQVTM and CDR2 ANQGSEA come from the germline V gene.

The chain is built from TRBV7-8 and TRBJ2-7; D gene uncertain. The germline V gene encodes CDR1 SGHVS and CDR2 FQNEAQ. V lost 5 bases and J lost 0, with 5 bases in between. The CDR3 has 12 amino acids. The CDR3 DNA sequence: TGTGCCAGCAGCGTTTACTCCTACGAGCAGTACTTC. Protein product: CASSVYSYEQYF. The whole variable domain, remainder taken from reference TRBV7-8 and TRBJ2-7, is GAGVSQSPRYKVAKRGQDVALRCDPISGHVSLFWYQQALGQGPEFLTYFQNEAQLDKSGLPSDRFFAERPEGSVSTLKIQRTQQEDSAVYLCASSVYSYEQYFGPGTRLTVT.

This clonotype came up many times. The gene calls are TRBV7-8 and TRBJ1-5; no clear D gene. V dropped 3 bases and J dropped 5 bases, with 8 bases sitting between them. Germline lookup yields CDR1 SGHVS and CDR2 FQNEAQ. The CDR3 covers 13 residues. The CDR3 sequence: CASSFGPYQPQHF. The CDR3 nucleotides read TGTGCCAGCAGCTTCGGACCTTATCAGCCCCAGCATTTT.

This clonotype was detected once. V is TRBV11-3 and J is TRBJ2-2, with 8 bases lining up with TRBD2. CDR3 length: 15 residues. V lost 1 base and J lost 7; bases outside the gene matches: 5. Germline assignment: CDR1 SGHNT and CDR2 YENEEA. The CDR3 DNA reads TGTGCCAGCAGCTTAGCGGGAGGGCCGGTCGGGGAGCTGTTTTTT. Translation gives CASSLAGGPVGELFF.

The chain recombines TRBV29-1 with TRBJ2-5; no reliable D call. V gave up 0 bases and J gave up 3 bases, with 5 bases separating them. The CDR3 sequence is 12 residues long. Per germline, CDR1 SQVTM and CDR2 ANQGSEA. The CDR3 DNA is TGCAGCGTTGAAGATGGAGAAGAGACCCAGTACTTC. It is translated as CSVEDGEETQYF.

This clonotype was seen only a few times. The chain combines TRBV4-1 with TRBJ2-5; D perhaps matches TRBD2 (6 bases). V gave up 0 bases and J gave up 0 bases, with 14 bases separating them. CDR3 size: 17 residues. The germline CDR1 and CDR2 sequences are MGHRA and YSYEKL. This chain's CDR3 is CASSQDRSGGYQETQYF. The CDR3 DNA follows: TGCGCCAGCAGCCAAGATAGGAGCGGAGGGTACCAAGAGACCCAGTACTTC.

This clonotype has ten or more counts. The V call is TRBV20-1, the J call TRBJ2-1, with 9 bases fitting TRBD1. The V segment lost 0 bases and the J segment 3 bases; nucleotides outside the gene matches: 3. Germline CDR1 DFQATT, CDR2 SNEGSKA (reference sequence). The CDR3 length is 15 residues. The CDR3 is CSARDGDRVYNEQFF. In nucleotides, the CDR3 is TGCAGTGCTAGAGATGGGGACAGGGTCTACAATGAGCAGTTCTTC.

This clonotype has a handful of counts. The genes are TRBV9 and TRBJ1-4; D is uncertain. The CDR3 contains 15 residues. CDR1 and CDR2 from the germline V gene are SGDLS and YYNGEE. Trimming pared 3 bases from V and 4 bases from J, leaving 13 bases between. This chain's CDR3 is CASSALAGINEKLFF. The CDR3, as DNA: TGTGCCAGCAGCGCGCTGGCAGGCATTAATGAAAAACTGTTTTTT.

This clonotype came up a few times. The CDR3 nucleotides are TGTGCCAGCGGATTGGTGGTGACGGTAGGGGCTTTCTTT. Its protein is CASGLVVTVGAFF. The rearrangement joins TRBV6-6 to TRBJ1-1; no clear D. Germline V lookup: CDR1 MNHNY, CDR2 SVGAGI (reference sequence). V dropped 8 bases and J dropped 11 bases, with 21 bases sitting between them. The CDR3 contains 13 residues.